One T cell receptor beta chain is described in this entry. What it binds is unknown. Mismatch with germline at one junction end may stem from a read error. The PCR used 60 Vbeta and 13 Jbeta primers. The protocol was immunoSEQ multiplex PCR, while the TCRdb copy is restricted to in-frame clones and leaves out a portion. The data contain about 170,000 clones, 70% to 90% of them singletons. The CDR3 has 15 amino acids. The germline CDR1 and CDR2 sequences are SEHNR and FQNEAQ (reference sequence). The data were obtained in a study of cytomegalovirus exposure and HLA in healthy donors. In the study overall: Counted in an early data release were 75 million to 85 million unique TCRs from HLA-typed donors. The Caucasian-associated ancestry cluster contained approximately 81% of the approximately 410 genotyped donors.

Findings of the study overall: Confirmation was obtained in vitro that three CMV-associated chains are specific for CMV antigens.

This sequence joins TRBV7-9 and TRBJ2-6; no firm D call. The sequence was obtained from a girl aged 10 to 17 in good health and CMV-seropositive. The sequencing input was PBMCs. CDR3 sequence (DNA): TGTTCCAGCAGCTCCTCGACATCTGGGGCCAACGTCCTGACTTTC. As protein: CSSSSSTSGANVLTF. The whole variable domain, filled in from reference TRBV7-9 and TRBJ2-6, reads DTGVSQNPRHKITKRGQNVTFRCDPISEHNRLYWYRQTLGQGPEFLTYFQNEAQLEKSRLLSDRFSAERPKGSFSTLEIQRTEQGDSAMYLCSSSSSTSGANVLTFGAGSRLTVL.